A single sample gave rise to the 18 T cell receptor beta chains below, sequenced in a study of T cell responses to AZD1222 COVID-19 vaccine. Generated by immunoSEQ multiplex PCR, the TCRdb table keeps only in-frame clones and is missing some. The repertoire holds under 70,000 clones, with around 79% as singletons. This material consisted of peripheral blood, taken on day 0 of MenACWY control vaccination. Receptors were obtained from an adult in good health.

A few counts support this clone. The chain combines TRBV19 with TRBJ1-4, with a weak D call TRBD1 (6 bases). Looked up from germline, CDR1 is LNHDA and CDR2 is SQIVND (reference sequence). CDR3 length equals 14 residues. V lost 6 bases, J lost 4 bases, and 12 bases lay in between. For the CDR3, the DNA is TGTGCCAGTAGCCGGGGGGGCCTTAATGAAAAACTGTTTTTT. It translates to CASSRGGLNEKLFF. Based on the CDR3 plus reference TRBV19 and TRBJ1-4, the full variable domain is DGGITQSPKYLFRKEGQNVTLSCEQNLNHDAMYWYRQDPGQGLRLIYYSQIVNDFQKGDIAEGYSVSREKKESFPLTVTSAQKNPTAFYLCASSRGGLNEKLFFGSGTQLSVL.

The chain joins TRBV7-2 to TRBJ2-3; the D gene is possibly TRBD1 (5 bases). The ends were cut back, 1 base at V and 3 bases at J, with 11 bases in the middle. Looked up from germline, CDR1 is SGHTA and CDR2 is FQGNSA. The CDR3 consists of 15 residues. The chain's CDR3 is CASSLERGTTDTQYF. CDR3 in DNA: TGTGCCAGCAGCTTAGAAAGGGGAACGACAGATACGCAGTATTTT.

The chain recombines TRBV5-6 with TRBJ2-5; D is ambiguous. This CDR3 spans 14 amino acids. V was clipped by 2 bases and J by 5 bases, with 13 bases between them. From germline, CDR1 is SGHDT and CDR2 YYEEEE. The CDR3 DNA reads TGTGCCAGCAGCTTTGGGGTGGCCGGGGAGACCCAGTACTTC. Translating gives CASSFGVAGETQYF.

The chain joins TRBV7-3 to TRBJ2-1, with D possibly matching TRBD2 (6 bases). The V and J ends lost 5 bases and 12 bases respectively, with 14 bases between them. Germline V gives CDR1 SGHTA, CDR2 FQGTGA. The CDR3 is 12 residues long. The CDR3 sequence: CASSRPGEVQFF. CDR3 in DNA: TGTGCCAGCAGCCGCCCTGGGGAGGTGCAGTTCTTC.

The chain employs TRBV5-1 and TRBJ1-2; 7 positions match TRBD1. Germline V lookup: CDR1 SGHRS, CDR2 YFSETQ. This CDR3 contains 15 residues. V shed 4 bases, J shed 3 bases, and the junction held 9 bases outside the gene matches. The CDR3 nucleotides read TGCGCCAGCAGCCACACAGGGGACGGCTACTATGGCTACACCTTC. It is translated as CASSHTGDGYYGYTF.

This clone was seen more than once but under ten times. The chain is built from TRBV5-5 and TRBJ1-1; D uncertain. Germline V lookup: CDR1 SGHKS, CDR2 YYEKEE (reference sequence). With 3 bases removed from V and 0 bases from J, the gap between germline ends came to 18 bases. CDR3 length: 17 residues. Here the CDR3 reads CASSSPNNRFMNTEAFF. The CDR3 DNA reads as TGTGCCAGCAGCTCCCCGAATAACCGTTTCATGAACACTGAAGCTTTCTTT.

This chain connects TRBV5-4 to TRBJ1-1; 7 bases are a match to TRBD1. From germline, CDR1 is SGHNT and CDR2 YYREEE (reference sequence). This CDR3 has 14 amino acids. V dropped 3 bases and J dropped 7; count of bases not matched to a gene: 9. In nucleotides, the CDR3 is TGTGCCAGCAGCTCCCGACAGGGAAAGGGTGAAGCTTTCTTT. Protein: CASSSRQGKGEAFF.

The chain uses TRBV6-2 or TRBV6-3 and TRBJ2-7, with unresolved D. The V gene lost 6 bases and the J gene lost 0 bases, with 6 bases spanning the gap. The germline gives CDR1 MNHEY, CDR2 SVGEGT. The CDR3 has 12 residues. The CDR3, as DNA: TGTGCCAGCAGCGAGAGCTCCTACGAGCAGTACTTC. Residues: CASSESSYEQYF.

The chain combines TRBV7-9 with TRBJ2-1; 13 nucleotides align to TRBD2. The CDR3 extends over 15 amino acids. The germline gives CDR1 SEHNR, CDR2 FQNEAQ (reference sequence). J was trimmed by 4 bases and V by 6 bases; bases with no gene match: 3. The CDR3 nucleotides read TGTGCCAGCAGTTTGACTAGCGGGGGGTACAATGAGCAGTTCTTC. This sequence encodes CASSLTSGGYNEQFF.

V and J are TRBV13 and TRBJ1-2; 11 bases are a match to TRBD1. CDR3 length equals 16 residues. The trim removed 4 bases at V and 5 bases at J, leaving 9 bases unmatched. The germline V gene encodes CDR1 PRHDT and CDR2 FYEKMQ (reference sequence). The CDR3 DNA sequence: TGTGCCAGCAGCTATGGACAGGGGGCGCCAAGGTATGGCTACACCTTC. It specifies CASSYGQGAPRYGYTF. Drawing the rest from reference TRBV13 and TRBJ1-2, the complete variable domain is AAGVIQSPRHLIKEKRETATLKCYPIPRHDTVYWYQQGPGQDPQFLISFYEKMQSDKGSIPDRFSAQQFSDYHSELNMSSLELGDSALYFCASSYGQGAPRYGYTFGSGTRLTVV.

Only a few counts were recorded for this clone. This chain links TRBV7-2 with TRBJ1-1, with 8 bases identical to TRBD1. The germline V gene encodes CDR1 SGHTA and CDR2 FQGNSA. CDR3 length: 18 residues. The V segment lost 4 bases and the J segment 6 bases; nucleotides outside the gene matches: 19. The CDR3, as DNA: TGTGCCAGCAGCTCAACACTCAGACAGGGGTTCCAACTTGCTGAAGCTTTCTTT. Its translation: CASSSTLRQGFQLAEAFF.

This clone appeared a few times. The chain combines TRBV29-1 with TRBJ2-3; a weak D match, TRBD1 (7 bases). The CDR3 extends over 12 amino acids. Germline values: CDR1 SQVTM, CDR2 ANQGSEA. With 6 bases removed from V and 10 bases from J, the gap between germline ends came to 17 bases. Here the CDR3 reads CSVGGQTEAQYF. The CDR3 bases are TGCAGCGTCGGGGGACAGACAGAAGCGCAGTATTTT.

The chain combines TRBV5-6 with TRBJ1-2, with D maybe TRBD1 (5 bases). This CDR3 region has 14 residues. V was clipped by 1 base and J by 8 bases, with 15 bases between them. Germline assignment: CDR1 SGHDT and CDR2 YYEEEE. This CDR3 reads CASSLLSGAPGYTF. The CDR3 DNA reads TGTGCCAGCAGCTTGCTTTCTGGGGCGCCAGGCTACACCTTC.

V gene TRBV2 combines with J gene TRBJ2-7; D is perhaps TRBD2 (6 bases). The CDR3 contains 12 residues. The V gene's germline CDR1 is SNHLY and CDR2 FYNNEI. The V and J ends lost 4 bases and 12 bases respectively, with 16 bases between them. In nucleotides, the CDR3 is TGTGCCAGCAGTGTTATCGGGAGCCACGCGTACTTC. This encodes CASSVIGSHAYF.

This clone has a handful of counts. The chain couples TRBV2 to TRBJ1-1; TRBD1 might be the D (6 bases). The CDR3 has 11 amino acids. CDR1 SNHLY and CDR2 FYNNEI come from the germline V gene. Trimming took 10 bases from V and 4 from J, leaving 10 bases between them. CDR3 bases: TGTGCCACTTCCAGGGGCACTGAAGCTTTCTTT. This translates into CATSRGTEAFF.

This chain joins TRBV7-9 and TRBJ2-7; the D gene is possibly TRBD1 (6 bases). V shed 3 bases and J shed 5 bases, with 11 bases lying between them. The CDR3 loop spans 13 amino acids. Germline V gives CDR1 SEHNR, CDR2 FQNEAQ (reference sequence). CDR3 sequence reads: CASSFAGADEQYF. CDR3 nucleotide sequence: TGTGCCAGCAGCTTCGCAGGGGCCGACGAGCAGTACTTC.

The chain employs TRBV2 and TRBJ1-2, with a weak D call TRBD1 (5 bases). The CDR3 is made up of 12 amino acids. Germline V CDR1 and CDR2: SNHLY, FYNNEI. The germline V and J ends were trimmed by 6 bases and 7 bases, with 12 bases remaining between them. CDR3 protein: CASRGDESGYTF. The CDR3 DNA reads TGTGCCAGCAGGGGGGACGAGTCTGGCTACACCTTC.

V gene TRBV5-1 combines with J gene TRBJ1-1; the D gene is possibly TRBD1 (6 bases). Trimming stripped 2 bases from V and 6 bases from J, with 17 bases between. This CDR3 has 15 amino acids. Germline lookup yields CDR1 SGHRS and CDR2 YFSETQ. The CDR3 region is CASSFSPGTSAEAFF. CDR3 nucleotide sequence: TGCGCCAGCAGCTTTTCCCCCGGGACATCGGCTGAAGCTTTCTTT.